Listed here are 8 T cell receptor beta chains from one sample, sequenced in a study of blood T cell repertoires in COVID-19. The assay was immunoSEQ multiplex PCR, and TCRdb's table has in-frame clones only and misses some. The sample includes 150,000 to 200,000 clones, around 82% of them seen just once. Sequencing was performed on PBMCs or T cells enriched from blood (not recorded which). Receptors originate from a woman aged 50 to 60 with acute COVID-19.

J is TRBJ2-3 and V is TRBV7-9; perhaps TRBD2 as D (6 bases). The CDR3 has 15 amino acids. The germline V and J ends were trimmed by 2 bases and 3 bases, with 12 bases remaining between them. CDR1 and CDR2 (germline): SEHNR, FQNEAQ (reference sequence). The CDR3 region has the DNA TGTGCCAGCAGCTTACCGGGGGATGGGACAGATACGCAGTATTTT. Its protein product is CASSLPGDGTDTQYF.

This clone was seen more than once but under ten times. The chain uses TRBV29-1 and TRBJ2-7; D may be TRBD1 (6 bases). The CDR3 is 16 residues long. CDR1 is SQVTM, CDR2 ANQGSEA, per germline. The ends were cut back, 2 bases at V and 4 bases at J, with 21 bases in the middle. CDR3 protein: CSVERSGQKNRYEQYV. As DNA, the CDR3 is TGCAGCGTTGAAAGGTCGGGACAAAAGAATCGGTACGAGCAGTACGTC.

The chain recombines TRBV29-1 with TRBJ1-2; 7 bases map to TRBD1. Germline V gives CDR1 SQVTM, CDR2 ANQGSEA. Trimming took 4 bases from V and 1 from J; bases not matched to a gene: 3. This CDR3 has 13 residues. CDR3 DNA sequence: TGCAGCGTTGGGGGGACAGATAACTATGGCTACACCTTC. As protein: CSVGGTDNYGYTF.

The chain links TRBV6-2 or TRBV6-3 to TRBJ1-3; D is uncertain. The CDR3 spans 15 residues. V lost 5 bases and J lost 0, with 11 bases in between. CDR1 is MNHEY and CDR2 is SVGEGT in the germline V gene. CDR3 DNA: TGTGCCAGCAGTCTGGGCACCCTCTCTGGAAACACCATATATTTT. Translation: CASSLGTLSGNTIYF.

The chain couples TRBV28 to TRBJ1-1; TRBD1 matches 9 bases. This CDR3 has 15 residues. Trimming at V came to 5 bases and at J to 0 bases, leaving 4 bases not matched to a gene. The germline gives CDR1 MDHEN, CDR2 SYDVKM. CDR3 in DNA: TGTGCCAGCAGTCCGGGACAGGGAATGAACACTGAAGCTTTCTTT. Amino acids: CASSPGQGMNTEAFF.

The sample holds one count of this clone. The chain recombines TRBV24-1 with TRBJ2-5, with TRBD2 identical over 10 bases. Looked up from germline, CDR1 is KGHDR and CDR2 is SFDVKD. The CDR3 spans 14 residues. J was trimmed by 4 bases and V by 9 bases; bases with no gene match: 7. The CDR3 is CATQSGTSVETQYF. The CDR3 DNA is TGTGCCACCCAGAGTGGGACTAGCGTAGAGACCCAGTACTTC.

The count of this clone is one. The V gene is TRBV27, the J gene TRBJ2-1; 7 positions agree with TRBD1. Germline V lookup: CDR1 MNHEY, CDR2 SMNVEV (reference sequence). V gave up 2 bases and J gave up 8 bases; unmatched junction bases: 9. The CDR3 consists of 15 residues. CDR3 sequence: CASSLRLLGGHEQFF. The CDR3 DNA sequence: TGTGCCAGCAGTTTACGTCTCCTAGGGGGCCATGAGCAGTTCTTC.

The V and J genes are TRBV7-2 and TRBJ2-2; perhaps TRBD2 as D (6 bases). V was clipped by 1 base and J by 5 bases, with 11 bases between them. This CDR3 spans 15 amino acids. The germline gives CDR1 SGHTA, CDR2 FQGNSA. The CDR3 spells CASSLGGGNTGELFF. CDR3 nucleotide sequence: TGTGCCAGCAGCTTAGGCGGAGGGAATACCGGGGAGCTGTTTTTT.